Presented here are 27 T cell receptor beta chains from one specimen sequenced in a study of T cells in Graves' hyperthyroidism and ophthalmopathy (dated by TCRdb to between 2019 and 2020). The library relied on multiplex PCR. The instrument given in TCRdb is Illumina HiSeq 2000. Amplification of TCR beta CDR3 regions was carried out from RNA transcripts. For the first round of RT-PCR on the TCR CDR3, the HTBI primer set was used together with the Qiagen OneStep RT-PCR kit. TCRdb reprocessed the public reads (quality trimming at Q25 with fastp, clone calling with MiXCR) and kept in-frame beta chains. Here each entry gathers all rows of one CDR3 protein and keeps the most common genes and DNA. The sample table holds about 620,000 distinct CDR3 sequences, of which roughly 16% were seen once. The ten largest clones add up to 3.5% to 4% of the sample. Sequencing was carried out using blood. The source is a woman in her 30s with Graves' hyperthyroidism.

This clonotype was detected ten times or more. The chain links TRBV28 to TRBJ1-5; TRBD1 matches 7 bases. The V gene's germline CDR1 is MDHEN and CDR2 SYDVKM. CDR3 length: 15 residues. Unmatched junction bases numbered 9, after V lost 5 bases and J lost 5 bases. The CDR3 DNA sequence: TGTGCCAGCAGTCAAAGGGGGCCGGTAGATCAGCCCCAGCATTTT. Residues: CASSQRGPVDQPQHF.

This clonotype has a handful of counts. The chain joins TRBV9 to TRBJ1-4, with D unclear. V was shortened by 3 bases and J by 0 bases, with 12 bases between the two germline ends. Germline CDR1 is SGDLS and CDR2 is YYNGEE. The CDR3 contains 16 residues. In DNA form, the CDR3 reads TGTGCCAGCAGCGAGTTTGGGGATGCAACTAATGAAAAACTGTTTTTT. Translated, it gives CASSEFGDATNEKLFF.

This clonotype was detected a few times. The chain has TRBV3-1 and TRBJ2-3, with D possibly called TRBD1 or TRBD2 (5 bases each). From germline, CDR1 is LGHDT and CDR2 YNNKEL (reference sequence). CDR3 size: 15 residues. The ends were cut back, 0 bases at V and 4 bases at J, with 11 bases in the middle. This chain's CDR3 is CASSQESGAADTQYF. The CDR3 nucleotides read TGTGCCAGCAGCCAAGAATCCGGGGCCGCAGATACGCAGTATTTT.

This clonotype was detected many times. This chain connects TRBV11-1 to TRBJ2-7, with unresolved D. V dropped 5 bases and J dropped 0 bases, with 17 bases sitting between them. The germline V gene encodes CDR1 SGHAT and CDR2 FQDESV (reference sequence). CDR3 length: 16 amino acids. CDR3 residues: CASSEPQPYSSYEQYF. The CDR3 DNA follows: TGTGCCAGCAGCGAACCACAGCCGTATAGCTCCTACGAGCAGTACTTC. The entire variable domain, with the rest obtained from reference TRBV11-1 and TRBJ2-7, is as follows: EAEVAQSPRYKITEKSQAVAFWCDPISGHATLYWYRQILGQGPELLVQFQDESVVDDSQLPKDRFSAERLKGVDSTLKIQPAELGDSAMYLCASSEPQPYSSYEQYFGPGTRLTVT.

In its sample, this clonotype was seen a few times. A junction end diverges from the germline sequence, so it may reflect a read error. The gene calls are TRBV30 and TRBJ2-6; 7 bases match TRBD2. The germline V gene has CDR1 GTSNPN and CDR2 SVGIG (reference sequence). The CDR3 has 15 residues. The CDR3 reads CARSTLPWGGNVLTF. For the CDR3, the DNA is TGTGCCCGGAGTACTCTTCCGTGGGGGGGCAACGTCCTGACTTTC. The variable domain in full, completed from reference TRBV30 and TRBJ2-6, reads SQTIHQWPATLVQPVGSPLSLECTVEGTSNPNLYWYRQAAGRGLQLLFYSVGIGQISSEVPQNLSASRPQDRQFILSSKKLLLSDSGFYLCARSTLPWGGNVLTFGAGSRLTVL.

The chain combines TRBV7-2 with TRBJ1-4; possible D gene TRBD1, 6 bases. V dropped 3 bases and J dropped 0 bases, with 8 bases sitting between them. Germline assignment: CDR1 SGHTA and CDR2 FQGNSA. The CDR3 is made up of 15 amino acids. Written as DNA, the CDR3 is TGTGCCAGCAGCTTCAGGGGAGCAACTAATGAAAAACTGTTTTTT. Its protein product is CASSFRGATNEKLFF. Full variable domain (outside the CDR3, taken from reference TRBV7-2 and TRBJ1-4): GAGVSQSPSNKVTEKGKDVELRCDPISGHTALYWYRQSLGQGLEFLIYFQGNSAPDKSGLPSDRFSAERTGGSVSTLTIQRTQQEDSAVYLCASSFRGATNEKLFFGSGTQLSVL.

About this clonotype itself: Relative to the germline gene, one junction end is altered; a read error may explain this. The rearrangement links TRBV20-1 to TRBJ2-7; D gene ambiguous. Germline V gene lookup returns CDR1 DFQATT and CDR2 SNEGSKA (reference sequence). This CDR3 spans 14 amino acids. The CDR3 DNA reads as TGCAGTGCTAGGGAACAATCCCTTTCCTACGAGCAGTGCTTC. The encoded protein is CSAREQSLSYEQCF.

This clonotype turned up a few times. The chain recombines TRBV20-1 with TRBJ1-3; 7 bases line up with TRBD1. Trimming cost V 1 base and J 2 bases; bases outside gene matches: 2. The germline CDR1 and CDR2 sequences are DFQATT and SNEGSKA (reference sequence). CDR3 length equals 14 residues. CDR3 bases: TGCAGTGCTAGAGGAGGGGGCCCTGGAAACACCATATATTTT. Protein sequence: CSARGGGPGNTIYF.

The chain uses TRBV27 and TRBJ2-3, with D maybe TRBD2 (5 bases). This CDR3 has 15 amino acids. Germline CDR1 and CDR2: MNHEY and SMNVEV (reference sequence). The V and J ends lost 2 bases and 6 bases respectively, with 15 bases between them. The CDR3 DNA is TGTGCCAGCAGTTTAGAAGGACTCGCCACGGATACGCAGTATTTT. Translating it yields CASSLEGLATDTQYF.

This clonotype showed up many times. The gene calls are TRBV3-1 and TRBJ2-7, with 11 positions matching TRBD1. The CDR3 length is 16 residues. From germline, CDR1 is LGHDT and CDR2 YNNKEL (reference sequence). V was clipped by 1 base and J by 5 bases; unmatched bases: 7. The CDR3 region has the DNA TGTGCCAGCAGCCAAGGGGGGGACAGGGGGTCCCACGAGCAGTACTTC. It yields the protein CASSQGGDRGSHEQYF.

At least ten counts were recorded for this clonotype. The CDR3 coding sequence is TGTGCCAGCAGCCACACTAGCGGGAGCTTTGCAGATACGCAGTATTTT. Protein sequence: CASSHTSGSFADTQYF. The chain recombines TRBV3-1 with TRBJ2-3, with 11 bases lining up with TRBD2. V shed 3 bases and J 4 bases; nucleotides not matched to a gene: 6. The CDR3 consists of 16 residues. Germline CDR1 and CDR2: LGHDT and YNNKEL (reference sequence).

The table lists this clonotype with many counts. This rearrangement joins TRBV30 to TRBJ2-7; D is uncertain. Germline V CDR1 and CDR2: GTSNPN, SVGIG (reference sequence). This CDR3 has 13 amino acids. Deletions cut 2 bases from V and 1 base from J, with 9 bases between. CDR3 nucleotide sequence: TGTGCCTGGAGTCCCACATTTTCCTACGAGCAGTACTTC. Protein: CAWSPTFSYEQYF.

This clonotype was seen ten or more times. This chain uses TRBV18 with TRBJ2-7; 7 nucleotides line up with TRBD1. Germline V gene data show CDR1 as KGHSH and CDR2 as LQKENI. J lost 2 bases, V lost 0 bases, and 1 base had no gene match. The CDR3 totals 14 residues. Here the CDR3 DNA reads TGTGCCAGCTCACCACCGGGACAGCCCTACGAGCAGTACTTC. It yields the protein CASSPPGQPYEQYF.

This clonotype occurred many times. The chain carries TRBV20-1 and TRBJ2-3; D gene uncertain. The CDR3 is 15 amino acids. Trimming shortened V by 0 bases and J by 5 bases, and 15 bases separated the two germline ends. From germline, CDR1 is DFQATT and CDR2 SNEGSKA (reference sequence). The CDR3 spells CSARDPRALEDTQYF. For the CDR3, the DNA is TGCAGTGCTAGAGATCCTCGGGCCTTAGAAGATACGCAGTATTTT.

This clonotype occurred many times. The chain employs TRBV6-1 and TRBJ2-7, with a possible D match to TRBD2 (5 bases). Trimming removed 5 bases at V and 3 bases at J, with 14 bases between. The CDR3 spans 14 residues. Germline CDR1 reads MNHNS; CDR2 reads SASEGT. Here the CDR3 DNA reads TGTGCCAGCAGTTATAGCGCGGCCGGCTACGAGCAGTACTTC. Protein: CASSYSAAGYEQYF.

This clonotype was observed a handful of times. V is TRBV4-1 and J is TRBJ2-7, with D maybe TRBD1 (5 bases). Deletions cut 3 bases from V and 4 bases from J, with 16 bases between. Germline lookup yields CDR1 MGHRA and CDR2 YSYEKL. The CDR3 length is 15 residues. CDR3 amino acids: CASSHSIKQEYEQYF. The CDR3 DNA reads as TGCGCCAGCAGCCACTCGATAAAACAGGAATACGAGCAGTACTTC.

This clonotype was seen ten or more times. The chain has TRBV7-8 and TRBJ2-7; 9 bases align to TRBD1. This CDR3 comprises 15 residues. Losses at the gene ends were 0 bases for V and 3 bases for J; bases not matched to a gene: 3. CDR1 is SGHVS, CDR2 FQNEAQ, per germline. Written as DNA, the CDR3 is TGTGCCAGCAGCTTAGCCGGGACAGGGTACTACGAGCAGTACTTC. Translated: CASSLAGTGYYEQYF.

J is TRBJ1-5 and V is TRBV29-1; D remains unclear. The CDR3 sequence is 11 residues long. Between the trimmed V and J ends, which lost 4 bases and 4 bases, there was a span of 5 bases. In germline, CDR1 is SQVTM, CDR2 ANQGSEA. The DNA for the CDR3 is TGCAGCGTTGGGGGAAATCAGCCCCAGCATTTT. Translation: CSVGGNQPQHF.

In regard to this clonotype: A much larger clone sits a single nucleotide away, making a read error possible. The V and J genes are TRBV20-1 and TRBJ2-3, with 7 nucleotides matching TRBD2. The CDR3 covers 18 residues. Germline V gene lookup returns CDR1 DFQATT and CDR2 SNEGSKA (reference sequence). The chain's CDR3 is CSASRSGGNWGVTDTRYF. For the CDR3, the DNA is TGCAGTGCTAGTAGGTCGGGAGGAAACTGGGGCGTCACAGATACGCGGTATTTT.

The table lists this clonotype with many counts. V usage is TRBV27 and J usage is TRBJ2-5; D is perhaps TRBD2 (7 bases). The CDR3 is 15 amino acids. V was trimmed by 5 bases and J by 4 bases, leaving 17 bases between them. Germline V gene sequence: CDR1 MNHEY, CDR2 SMNVEV (reference sequence). The CDR3 coding sequence is TGTGCCAGCAGTAAAATCCCTCGGGGGGCAGAGACCCAGTACTTC. Translation: CASSKIPRGAETQYF.

The chain is built from TRBV10-3 and TRBJ2-5; D remains unclear. The CDR3 consists of 13 residues. Germline assignment: CDR1 ENHRY and CDR2 SYGVKD. V was trimmed by 2 bases and J by 3 bases, leaving 7 bases between them. CDR3 amino acids: CAISETEEETQYF. CDR3 DNA: TGTGCCATCAGTGAGACAGAAGAAGAGACCCAGTACTTC.

This chain connects TRBV19 to TRBJ1-1; TRBD1 might be the D (5 bases). Trimming shortened V by 6 bases and J by 4 bases, and 18 bases separated the two germline ends. Germline V gene lookup returns CDR1 LNHDA and CDR2 SQIVND (reference sequence). The CDR3 consists of 15 residues. CDR3 sequence reads: CASRQRGGLGTEAFF. As DNA, the CDR3 is TGTGCCAGTAGGCAGAGGGGTGGGTTGGGCACTGAAGCTTTCTTT.

This clonotype was counted a few times. The rearrangement joins TRBV20-1 to TRBJ2-6; 7 nucleotides align to TRBD2. The CDR3 is made up of 18 amino acids. J lost 1 base, V lost 5 bases, and 14 bases had no gene match. Looked up from germline, CDR1 is DFQATT and CDR2 is SNEGSKA (reference sequence). The CDR3 region is CSAVRPSGLRSGANVLTF. In DNA form, the CDR3 reads TGCAGTGCTGTTCGCCCTAGCGGCCTTAGGTCTGGGGCCAACGTCCTGACTTTC.

This clonotype was detected ten times or more. V is TRBV11-2 and J is TRBJ1-1; D is unresolved. Trimming took 0 bases from V and 7 from J, leaving 15 bases between them. The germline V gene encodes CDR1 SGHAT and CDR2 FQNNGV. CDR3 size: 15 residues. The CDR3 sequence: CASSLDSGGSNEAFF. The CDR3 DNA follows: TGTGCCAGCAGCTTAGACTCGGGCGGAAGTAATGAAGCTTTCTTT.

This clonotype was seen a handful of times. The chain's CDR3 is CSVASLKGANEKLFF. DNA for the CDR3: TGCAGCGTTGCCTCCTTGAAGGGGGCTAATGAAAAACTGTTTTTT. J is TRBJ1-4 and V is TRBV29-1, with D perhaps matching TRBD1 (6 bases). The V end was cut by 4 bases, the J end by 3 bases, with 15 bases between. The germline gives CDR1 SQVTM, CDR2 ANQGSEA. This CDR3 is built from 15 residues.

This clonotype was seen a few times. The chain employs TRBV4-2 and TRBJ2-3, with D possibly being TRBD2 (5 bases). Germline values: CDR1 LGHNA, CDR2 YNFKEQ. The CDR3 has 16 residues. Trimming removed 1 base at V and 1 base at J, with 12 bases between. The CDR3, as DNA: TGTGCCAGCAGCCAAGTAAGCGGTCGGGGCACAGATACGCAGTATTTT. It yields the protein CASSQVSGRGTDTQYF.

Comment on this clonotype: A much larger clonotype is one base distant, so this may be a read error. The J gene is TRBJ2-7, the V gene TRBV29-1; D could derive from TRBD1 or TRBD2 (6 bases each). Germline assignment: CDR1 SQVTM and CDR2 ANQGSEA. The CDR3 is made up of 13 amino acids. V dropped 4 bases and J dropped 3 bases, with 13 bases sitting between them. The CDR3 DNA follows: TGCAGCGTTGTGGAGGGGGTTCGCTACGAGCAGTACTTC. This gives the protein CSVVEGVRYEQYF.